One and the same sample provided the 4 T cell receptor beta chains below, sequenced in a study of cytomegalovirus exposure and HLA in healthy donors. 13 Jbeta primers and 60 Vbeta primers were used for the PCR. Some clones are missing from TCRdb's copy, which holds only in-frame ones; the method was immunoSEQ multiplex PCR. This specimen shows some 130,000 clones; the ten leading clones hold less than 2%. The sequencing input was PBMCs. These receptors all come from a man aged 18-30 years in good health and CMV-seronegative.

In nucleotides, the CDR3 is TGTGCCAGCAGCCTCGACCAGGCCTACGAGCAGTACTTC. The encoded protein is CASSLDQAYEQYF. This chain links TRBV7-9 with TRBJ2-7, with D hard to call. The CDR3 is 13 amino acids. Germline V gene lookup returns CDR1 SEHNR and CDR2 FQNEAQ (reference sequence). The V end was cut by 5 bases, the J end by 2 bases, with 10 bases between.

This chain connects TRBV7-2 to TRBJ2-3, with 11 positions matching TRBD2. The CDR3 contains 15 residues. Trimming cost V 5 bases and J 4 bases; bases outside gene matches: 5. Germline-derived CDR1 and CDR2 are SGHTA and FQGNSA. CDR3 bases: TGTGCCAGCAGCCCGGGACTAGCGGAAGCAGATACGCAGTATTTT. It codes for CASSPGLAEADTQYF.

This chain connects TRBV20-1 to TRBJ1-1; 7 bases agree with TRBD1. Germline loops: CDR1 DFQATT, CDR2 SNEGSKA (reference sequence). With V trimmed by 5 bases and J by 8 bases, 5 bases remained unmatched. CDR3 length: 11 amino acids. In DNA form, the CDR3 reads TGCAGTGCTCGCCGGGACAGAGAAGCTTTCTTT. This translates into CSARRDREAFF.

The chain is built from TRBV27 and TRBJ2-1; possibly TRBD1 for D (6 bases). The CDR3 contains 15 residues. V lost 5 bases, J lost 4 bases, and 15 bases lay in between. CDR1 and CDR2 from the germline V gene are MNHEY and SMNVEV (reference sequence). The CDR3 DNA reads as TGTGCCAGCAGTGCCCCCAGGGGCGGGTACAATGAGCAGTTCTTC. The encoded protein is CASSAPRGGYNEQFF.